The clone carrying this T cell receptor beta chain is deemed medium-sized. Responders labeled with CFSE (approximately 200,000) were plated with approximately 200,000 irradiated, violet-dye-labeled stimulators. This sample stems from a study of graft-versus-host responses after intestinal transplantation. TCRdb's table, derived via immunoSEQ multiplex PCR, lists solely in-frame clones and lacks some. The table lists around 5,000 clones, about 33% of them singletons. CDR1 SGHVS and CDR2 FNYEAQ come from the germline V gene. V lost 4 bases and J lost 6; bases outside the gene matches: 4. This CDR3 has 13 amino acids.

The clonotype comes from a human patient who received an intestinal transplant. Sequencing was performed on alloreactive CD8+ T cells from a mixed lymphocyte reaction culture, taken before intestinal transplant. The subset here: CFSE-low proliferating T cells sorted from roughly 6-day pre-transplant mixed lymphocyte reaction (GvH or HvG direction). The V call is TRBV7-6, the J call TRBJ1-2; 8 bases fit TRBD1. The CDR3 is CASSSGQGDGYTF. The CDR3 nucleotides read TGTGCCAGCAGCTCCGGACAGGGCGATGGCTACACCTTC.